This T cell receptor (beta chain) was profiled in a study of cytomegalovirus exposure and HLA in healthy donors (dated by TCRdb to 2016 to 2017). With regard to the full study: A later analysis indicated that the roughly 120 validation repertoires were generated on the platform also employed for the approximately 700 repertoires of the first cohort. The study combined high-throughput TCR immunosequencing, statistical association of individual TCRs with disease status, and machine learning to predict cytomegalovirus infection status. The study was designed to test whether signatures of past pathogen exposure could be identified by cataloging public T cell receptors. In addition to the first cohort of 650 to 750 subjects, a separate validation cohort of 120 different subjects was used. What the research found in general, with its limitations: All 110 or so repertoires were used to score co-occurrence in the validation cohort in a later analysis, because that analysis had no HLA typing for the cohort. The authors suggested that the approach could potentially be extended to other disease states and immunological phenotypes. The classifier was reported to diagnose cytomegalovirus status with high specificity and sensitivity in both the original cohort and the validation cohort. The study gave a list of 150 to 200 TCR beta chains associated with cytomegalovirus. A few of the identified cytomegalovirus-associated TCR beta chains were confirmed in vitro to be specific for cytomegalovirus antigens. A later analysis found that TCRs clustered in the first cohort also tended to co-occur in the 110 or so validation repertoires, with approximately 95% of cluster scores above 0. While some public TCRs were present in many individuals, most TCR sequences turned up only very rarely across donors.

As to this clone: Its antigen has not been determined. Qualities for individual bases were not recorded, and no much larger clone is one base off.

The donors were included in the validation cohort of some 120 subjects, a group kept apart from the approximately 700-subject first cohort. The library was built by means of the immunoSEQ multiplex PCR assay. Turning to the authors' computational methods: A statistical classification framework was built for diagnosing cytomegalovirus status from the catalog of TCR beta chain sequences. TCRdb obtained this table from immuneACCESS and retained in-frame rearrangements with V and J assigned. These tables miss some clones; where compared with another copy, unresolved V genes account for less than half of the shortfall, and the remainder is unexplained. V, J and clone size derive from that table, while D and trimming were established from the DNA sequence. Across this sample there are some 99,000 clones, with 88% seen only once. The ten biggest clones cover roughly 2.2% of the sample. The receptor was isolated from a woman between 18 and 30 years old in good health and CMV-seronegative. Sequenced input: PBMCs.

The DNA reads TGCGCCAGCAGCCAAGAGAGAGGGGACTTATACAATGAGCAGTTCTTC. Its protein is CASSQERGDLYNEQFF. The V and J segments used are TRBV4-3 and TRBJ2-1; the D gene is perhaps TRBD2, from 6 matching bases. CDR1 LGHNA and CDR2 YSLEER are derived from the germline V gene. V is cut by 0 bases and J by 4 bases, and the space between the germline ends is 13 bases. CDR3 length: 16 amino acids, cysteine to phenylalanine. Solely the CDR3 DNA is kept, with 48 bases framed from the first base.